This TCR beta chain stems from a study of post-analysis software for immune sequencing data. Whole-study context: The courses of disease that were included comprised relapsing-remitting, secondary progressive and progressive-relapsing multiple sclerosis.

Each TCR beta cDNA library carried unique molecular identifiers. TCRdb reprocessed the PCR reads with MiXCR, giving one entry per CDR3 protein. The data show around 250,000 distinct CDR3 sequences, 36% seen once. The CDR3 runs 15 residues. V shed 1 base and J 2 bases; nucleotides not matched to a gene: 3. Germline loops: CDR1 SGHAT, CDR2 FQNNGV. Study-level findings and limits: Controls showed lower frequencies than patients for roughly five TRBV segments, and TRBV5-6, TRBV5-1 and TRBV20-1 were among these. Clustering by F measure revealed strong co-clustering among samples prepared together in one batch.

With respect to this clonotype: Its antigen is undetermined. A much bigger clone sits one base away, suggesting this may be a read error.

What was sequenced was blood. The clonotype originates from a girl between 5 and 17 years old with multiple sclerosis. The chain carries TRBV11-2 and TRBJ1-2; TRBD1 agrees at 8 bases. The CDR3 region is CASSLAGQVNYGYTF. The CDR3, as DNA: TGTGCCAGCAGCTTAGCGGGACAGGTGAACTATGGCTACACCTTC.